This TCR beta chain was sequenced during a study of blood T cell repertoires in COVID-19. Study-level information: Samples representing acute and convalescent COVID-19 were sourced from the United States, Italy and Spain. T cells, B-cell-depleted T cells, or PBMCs supplied cDNA or gDNA.

V lost 3 bases to trimming and J lost 4 bases; unmatched junction nucleotides: 16. The CDR3 loop spans 18 amino acids. Germline V gene sequence: CDR1 MNHNS, CDR2 SASEGT. Original data processing: Quantification of nucleated cells was approximated via reference gene primer amplification. The repertoire was sequenced with immunoSEQ multiplex PCR; TCRdb's copy has only in-frame clones and lacks some. The D gene and trimming were derived from the DNA, and the V and J assignments and clone size from that table. Of 120,000 or so clones in the sample, around 74% were seen once. The sample consisted of peripheral blood. The TCR originated in a man between 60 and 70 years old with acute or convalescent COVID-19. This chain links TRBV6-1 with TRBJ2-5, with 8 bases aligning to TRBD2. CDR3 bases: TGTGCCAGCAGTGACGAAGCGGGAGCGTACCTCGGCGGAGAGACCCAGTACTTC. Residues: CASSDEAGAYLGGETQYF.